This paragraph covers one TCR beta chain sequence. Antigen specificity is unknown. Method: immunoSEQ multiplex PCR; TCRdb's copy keeps in-frame clones and lacks some. The data show approximately 140,000 clones, more than 85% seen once. CDR3 length equals 14 residues. Per the germline V gene, CDR1 is LGHNA and CDR2 is YSLEER. V lost 3 bases, J lost 4 bases, and 3 bases stayed unmatched. Second doses that came at about 4 or about 12 weeks were put together. The sample belongs to a study of T cell responses to AZD1222 COVID-19 vaccine. General study findings and limits: Two AZD1222 doses significantly raised spike-specific TCR breadth and depth over controls. The peak T cell response came first, and repertoires were sampled only after it.

The sequence came from an adult who received the AZD1222 COVID-19 vaccine. V is TRBV4-3 and J is TRBJ2-7; 10 nucleotides agree with TRBD2. The sequenced sample was peripheral blood, obtained 28 days after the second AZD1222 dose. The CDR3 sequence: CASSHGLADYEQYF. The CDR3 DNA is TGCGCCAGCAGCCACGGACTAGCGGATTACGAGCAGTACTTC.